The 27 T cell receptor beta chains in this list originate from one sample, sequenced in a study of T cells in narcolepsy (dated by TCRdb to 2016 to 2018). The protocol used for the library was the immunoSEQ multiplex PCR assay. This immuneACCESS table, as held by TCRdb, lists in-frame sequences with V and J called but not all clones. Of the missing ones, under half trace to an unresolved V gene in checked studies; the others have no known cause. For this sample the table gives about 30,000 clones, of which around 82% were detected only once. The ten most abundant clones make up less than 1.2% of the sample. Sequencing used CD45RA- memory CD4+ T cells from PBMCs. The cell subset or site label here, explained by the study, means: memory T cells sorted ex vivo from peripheral blood. The origin of the receptors is a human donor with narcolepsy.

The chain uses TRBV18 and TRBJ1-1; 9 bases align to TRBD1. CDR1 KGHSH and CDR2 LQKENI come from the germline V gene. After removal of 5 bases from V and 2 bases from J, the junction contained 3 bases not matched to a gene. The CDR3 has 14 residues. CDR3 sequence (DNA): TGTGCCAGCTCAGACAGGGGGTTAAACACTGAAGCTTTCTTT. This translates into CASSDRGLNTEAFF.

The rearrangement links TRBV7-8 to TRBJ1-3; the D is unclear. Germline V gene data show CDR1 as SGHVS and CDR2 as FQNEAQ. This CDR3 is built from 17 residues. V lost 0 bases to trimming and J lost 5 bases, with 17 bases between them. CDR3 sequence (DNA): TGTGCCAGCAGCTTAGCGGACTCCCTCTCGGGCAGAAACACCATATATTTT. It specifies CASSLADSLSGRNTIYF.

The rearrangement joins TRBV30 to TRBJ1-1; D not resolved. The germline V gene encodes CDR1 GTSNPN and CDR2 SVGIG (reference sequence). The CDR3 is 12 amino acids. The V gene lost 1 base and the J gene lost 1 base, with 4 bases spanning the gap. This CDR3 is CAWSEGNTEAFF. CDR3 DNA sequence: TGTGCCTGGAGTGAGGGGAACACTGAAGCTTTCTTT.

This rearrangement joins TRBV5-5 to TRBJ2-7; no firm D call. V lost 3 bases and J 0 bases, leaving 10 bases between the germline ends. CDR1 is SGHKS, CDR2 YYEKEE, per germline (reference sequence). The CDR3 is 14 amino acids. CDR3 coding DNA: TGTGCCAGCAGCTACGACGGTAGCTCCTACGAGCAGTACTTC. Protein sequence: CASSYDGSSYEQYF.

The rearrangement links TRBV6-5 to TRBJ1-1; TRBD1 agrees at 8 bases. J gave up 5 bases and V 4 bases, and 12 bases lay outside the gene matches. Germline values: CDR1 MNHEY, CDR2 SVGAGI. There are 16 residues in the CDR3. The CDR3 loop is CASSSQPRGLPTEAFF. As DNA, the CDR3 is TGTGCCAGCAGTTCCCAACCCAGGGGGCTTCCTACTGAAGCTTTCTTT.

This clone was counted once. CDR3 in amino acids: CASRLPVSNQPQHF. The CDR3 DNA reads TGTGCCAGCAGGCTCCCAGTGAGCAATCAGCCCCAGCATTTT. V and J are TRBV6-5 and TRBJ1-5; no clear D gene. The V gene's germline CDR1 is MNHEY and CDR2 SVGAGI. V lost 6 bases and J 1 base, leaving 10 bases between the germline ends. The CDR3 is 14 amino acids.

The chain carries TRBV30 and TRBJ1-2; 7 nucleotides line up with TRBD1. Trimming cost V 2 bases and J 1 base; bases outside gene matches: 7. The CDR3 length is 15 residues. Germline lookup yields CDR1 GTSNPN and CDR2 SVGIG (reference sequence). The CDR3 DNA is TGTGCCTGGAGTAGGGGACAGCTGCTTAACTATGGCTACACCTTC. Protein sequence: CAWSRGQLLNYGYTF.

V is TRBV5-5 and J is TRBJ1-2; 9 bases align to TRBD1. Germline V gene data show CDR1 as SGHKS and CDR2 as YYEKEE (reference sequence). This CDR3 contains 18 residues. V trimming: 3 bases; J trimming: 2 bases; junction bases outside the gene matches: 14. The CDR3 loop reads CASSSTFRDRVLNYGYTF. The CDR3, as DNA: TGTGCCAGCAGCTCCACCTTCCGGGACAGGGTCTTAAACTATGGCTACACCTTC.

This clone has more than one count but fewer than ten. The chain uses TRBV5-6 and TRBJ1-2; 9 nucleotides agree with TRBD1. The CDR3 loop spans 14 amino acids. The V segment lost 5 bases and the J segment 7 bases; nucleotides outside the gene matches: 9. Germline-derived CDR1 and CDR2 are SGHDT and YYEEEE. This CDR3 is CASRNRDRAFGYTF. The CDR3 nucleotides are TGTGCCAGCAGGAACCGGGACAGGGCTTTTGGCTACACCTTC. The variable domain in full, with the rest retrieved from reference TRBV5-6 and TRBJ1-2, is DAGVTQSPTHLIKTRGQQVTLRCSPKSGHDTVSWYQQALGQGPQFIFQYYEEEERQRGNFPDRFSGHQFPNYSSELNVNALLLGDSALYLCASRNRDRAFGYTFGSGTRLTVV.

This clone has only one observation. This chain links TRBV7-8 with TRBJ2-2; D possibly corresponds to TRBD1 (5 bases). V dropped 1 base and J dropped 6 bases, with 6 bases sitting between them. The germline CDR1 and CDR2 sequences are SGHVS and FQNEAQ. The CDR3 covers 13 residues. CDR3 in DNA: TGTGCCAGCAGCTTAGTCAGGGCCGGGGAGCTGTTTTTT. Amino acid sequence: CASSLVRAGELFF.

This clone was counted once. This sequence joins TRBV28 and TRBJ2-2; TRBD2 matches 12 bases. Germline values: CDR1 MDHEN, CDR2 SYDVKM. Trimming cost V 2 bases and J 8 bases; bases outside gene matches: 0. The CDR3 is 14 amino acids. Here the CDR3 DNA reads TGTGCCAGCAGTTTAGGACTAGCGGGAGGGGAGCTGTTTTTT. Protein product: CASSLGLAGGELFF. The entire variable domain, with the rest obtained from reference TRBV28 and TRBJ2-2, is as follows: DVKVTQSSRYLVKRTGEKVFLECVQDMDHENMFWYRQDPGLGLRLIYFSYDVKMKEKGDIPEGYSVSREKKERFSLILESASTNQTSMYLCASSLGLAGGELFFGEGSRLTVL.

In this sample, this clone turned up a few times. The chain joins TRBV28 to TRBJ1-2; 12 bases align to TRBD1. V shed 6 bases, J shed 7 bases, and the junction held 12 bases outside the gene matches. Germline V gene lookup returns CDR1 MDHEN and CDR2 SYDVKM. CDR3 size: 16 residues. DNA for the CDR3: TGTGCCAGCAGACCCTCCGGGACAGGGGGCGCGAGTGGCTACACCTTC. It encodes CASRPSGTGGASGYTF.

The chain joins TRBV6-1 to TRBJ2-1; D might be TRBD1 (5 bases). Germline V gene data show CDR1 as MNHNS and CDR2 as SASEGT. This CDR3 has 15 amino acids. V was trimmed by 6 bases and J by 10 bases, leaving 22 bases between them. This chain's CDR3 is CASSPHLGPVLEQFF. Here the CDR3 DNA reads TGTGCCAGCAGCCCCCATTTGGGGCCGGTCTTGGAGCAGTTCTTC.

The chain combines TRBV28 with TRBJ2-5, with 10 bases lining up with TRBD1. CDR3 length: 13 amino acids. The ends lost 7 bases at V and 4 bases at J; junction bases unmatched: 3. Germline V gene lookup returns CDR1 MDHEN and CDR2 SYDVKM. The CDR3 bases are TGTGCCAGCACCGGGACAGGGGTAGAGACCCAGTACTTC. Its translation is CASTGTGVETQYF. The full variable domain, with the rest looked up from reference TRBV28 and TRBJ2-5, is DVKVTQSSRYLVKRTGEKVFLECVQDMDHENMFWYRQDPGLGLRLIYFSYDVKMKEKGDIPEGYSVSREKKERFSLILESASTNQTSMYLCASTGTGVETQYFGPGTRLLVL.

This clone was counted a few times. Other DNA sequences of this sample code for an identical CDR3. The chain is built from TRBV6-1 and TRBJ2-7; D may be TRBD1 (5 bases). The CDR3 spans 12 residues. Germline V lookup: CDR1 MNHNS, CDR2 SASEGT. Trimming left V 10 bases short and J 3 bases short, with 13 bases between. In nucleotides, the CDR3 is TGTGCCACCACCCCGACAGTCTACGAGCAGTACTTC. This codes for CATTPTVYEQYF.

The genes are TRBV6-5 and TRBJ1-2, with a tentative D call TRBD1 (6 bases). The CDR3 extends over 12 amino acids. Germline-derived CDR1 and CDR2 are MNHEY and SVGAGI. Trimming took off 7 bases at V and 2 bases at J, with 8 bases between the two ends. The CDR3 sequence: CASMTGNYGYTF. In nucleotides, the CDR3 is TGTGCCAGCATGACAGGAAACTATGGCTACACCTTC.

The rearrangement joins TRBV4-1 to TRBJ1-1, with D unclear. Germline loops: CDR1 MGHRA, CDR2 YSYEKL. The CDR3 loop spans 14 amino acids. Between the trimmed V and J ends, which lost 0 bases and 13 bases, there was a span of 18 bases. In nucleotides, the CDR3 is TGCGCCAGCAGCCAAGATCTTGGGAGGGCCCTGGGTTTCTTT. This gives the protein CASSQDLGRALGFF.

The chain recombines TRBV30 with TRBJ1-4, with D possibly matching TRBD1 (6 bases). This CDR3 contains 13 residues. Germline V gene lookup returns CDR1 GTSNPN and CDR2 SVGIG (reference sequence). The V end lost 8 bases, the J end lost 7 bases, and 17 bases lay between the germline ends. The CDR3 sequence is CALETGSGEKLFF. CDR3 DNA: TGTGCCCTGGAGACAGGATCTGGTGAAAAACTGTTTTTT. The full variable domain, its missing parts supplied by reference TRBV30 and TRBJ1-4, is SQTIHQWPATLVQPVGSPLSLECTVEGTSNPNLYWYRQAAGRGLQLLFYSVGIGQISSEVPQNLSASRPQDRQFILSSKKLLLSDSGFYLCALETGSGEKLFFGSGTQLSVL.

The CDR3 coding sequence is TGTGCCAGCCATGAACGGGGACAGCCCCAGCATTTT. Protein product: CASHERGQPQHF. The chain has TRBV28 and TRBJ1-5; D not certain. CDR3 length: 12 amino acids. V lost 8 bases, J lost 7 bases, and 12 bases lay in between. Germline V gives CDR1 MDHEN, CDR2 SYDVKM.

The genes are TRBV30 and TRBJ2-3, with 12 bases that match TRBD2. J was trimmed by 2 bases and V by 4 bases; bases with no gene match: 4. This CDR3 has 15 amino acids. Germline CDR1 reads GTSNPN; CDR2 reads SVGIG (reference sequence). The CDR3 region is CAWTLAGGVTDTQYF. In nucleotides, the CDR3 is TGTGCCTGGACCCTAGCGGGGGGGGTCACAGATACGCAGTATTTT. The full variable domain, rest sourced from reference TRBV30 and TRBJ2-3, is SQTIHQWPATLVQPVGSPLSLECTVEGTSNPNLYWYRQAAGRGLQLLFYSVGIGQISSEVPQNLSASRPQDRQFILSSKKLLLSDSGFYLCAWTLAGGVTDTQYFGPGTRLTVL.

The chain has TRBV27 and TRBJ1-2; 8 nucleotides line up with TRBD1. Germline V gene data show CDR1 as MNHEY and CDR2 as SMNVEV (reference sequence). This CDR3 region has 14 residues. V gave up 2 bases and J gave up 7 bases; unmatched junction bases: 6. This CDR3 reads CASSLNRGESGYTF. The DNA for the CDR3 is TGTGCCAGCAGTTTAAACAGGGGGGAGAGTGGCTACACCTTC.

The rearrangement joins TRBV30 to TRBJ2-1; D gene unclear. The V end lost 0 bases, the J end lost 9 bases, and 24 bases lay between the germline ends. The CDR3 runs 17 residues. Germline V gene data show CDR1 as GTSNPN and CDR2 as SVGIG (reference sequence). The CDR3, as DNA: TGTGCCTGGAGTGTTGAATGGGGTACGGCGTTTCGTTTTGAGCAGTTCTTC. The encoded protein is CAWSVEWGTAFRFEQFF.

The chain links TRBV28 to TRBJ1-4; no reliable D call. Per the germline V gene, CDR1 is MDHEN and CDR2 is SYDVKM. With 8 bases removed from V and 7 bases from J, the gap between germline ends came to 11 bases. The CDR3 length is 12 residues. The CDR3 nucleotides read TGTGCCAGCTGTCAGGCATTTGAAAAACTGTTTTTT. Encoded protein: CASCQAFEKLFF. The full variable domain, rest sourced from reference TRBV28 and TRBJ1-4, is DVKVTQSSRYLVKRTGEKVFLECVQDMDHENMFWYRQDPGLGLRLIYFSYDVKMKEKGDIPEGYSVSREKKERFSLILESASTNQTSMYLCASCQAFEKLFFGSGTQLSVL.

This sequence joins TRBV30 and TRBJ2-2; no definite D call. Trimming shortened V by 1 base and J by 3 bases, and 9 bases separated the two germline ends. The CDR3 totals 14 residues. CDR1 and CDR2 from the germline V gene are GTSNPN and SVGIG (reference sequence). CDR3 nucleotide sequence: TGTGCCTGGAGTGGAGGTTTTTACACCGGGGAGCTGTTTTTT. Amino acid sequence: CAWSGGFYTGELFF.

The chain couples TRBV6-4 to TRBJ1-6; no firm D call. From germline, CDR1 is MRHNA and CDR2 SNTAGT. V lost 9 bases and J 5 bases, leaving 20 bases between the germline ends. The CDR3 has 16 residues. The CDR3 DNA reads as TGTGCCAGAATTAAAAACAGACGGGAGGATAATTCACCCCTCCACTTT. Translating it yields CARIKNRREDNSPLHF.

The chain carries TRBV6-1 and TRBJ2-7, with 12 bases fitting TRBD2. Germline-derived CDR1 and CDR2 are MNHNS and SASEGT. The CDR3 sequence is 15 residues long. V gave up 3 bases and J gave up 7 bases; unmatched junction bases: 7. The CDR3 sequence is CASSENLAGGPEQYF. The DNA of the CDR3 is TGTGCCAGCAGTGAGAACCTAGCGGGAGGGCCAGAGCAGTACTTC.

This rearrangement joins TRBV27 to TRBJ1-6; no reliable D call. The CDR3 has 13 residues. Trimming left V 6 bases short and J 11 bases short, with 14 bases between. The germline CDR1 and CDR2 sequences are MNHEY and SMNVEV (reference sequence). Here the CDR3 reads CASSLDGDTPLHF. The CDR3 DNA reads TGTGCCAGCAGCCTAGACGGGGATACACCCCTCCACTTT.